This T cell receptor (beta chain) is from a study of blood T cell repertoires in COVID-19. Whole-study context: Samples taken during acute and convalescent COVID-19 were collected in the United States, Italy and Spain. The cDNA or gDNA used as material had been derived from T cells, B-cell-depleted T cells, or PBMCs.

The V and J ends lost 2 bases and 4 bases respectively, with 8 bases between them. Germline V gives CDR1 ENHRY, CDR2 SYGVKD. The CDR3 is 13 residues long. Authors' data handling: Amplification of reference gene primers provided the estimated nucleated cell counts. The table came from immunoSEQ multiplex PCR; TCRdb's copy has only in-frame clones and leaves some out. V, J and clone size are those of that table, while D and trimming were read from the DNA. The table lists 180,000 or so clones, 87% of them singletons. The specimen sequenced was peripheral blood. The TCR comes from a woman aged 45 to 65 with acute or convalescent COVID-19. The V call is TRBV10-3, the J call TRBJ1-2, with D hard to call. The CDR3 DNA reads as TGTGCCATCAGTGAGGAACTGATCTATGGCTACACCTTC. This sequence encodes CAISEELIYGYTF.